A single sample is the source of the 14 T cell receptor beta chains below, sequenced in a study of type 1 regulatory T cells. TCRdb re-derived calls from the reads in MiXCR, one entry per CDR3 protein. The sample has approximately 19,000 distinct CDR3 sequences, roughly 10% seen once; the top ten hold over 2.5%. The sequenced sample consisted of CD4+ T cells, either the whole sample or a sorted fraction (not recorded which). The receptors here all came from a human donor in good health.

This clonotype was counted ten times or more. The chain carries TRBV12-3 or TRBV12-4 and TRBJ2-2, with D uncertain. CDR3 length equals 14 residues. V lost 2 bases to trimming and J lost 6 bases, with 10 bases between them. The CDR3 coding sequence is TGTGCCAGCAGTTTAACCCAAATTGCCGGGGAGCTGTTTTTT. Its translation is CASSLTQIAGELFF.

This clonotype was counted a few times. The chain joins TRBV5-1 to TRBJ1-1; D ambiguous. Looked up from germline, CDR1 is SGHRS and CDR2 is YFSETQ. The CDR3 runs to 19 residues. Between the trimmed V and J ends, which lost 7 bases and 0 bases, there was a span of 28 bases. The CDR3: CASANIVSAAARMNTEAFF. As DNA, the CDR3 is TGCGCCAGCGCGAATATCGTCTCGGCAGCCGCTAGGATGAACACTGAAGCTTTCTTT.

This clonotype was observed many times. This chain uses TRBV29-1 with TRBJ2-1, with 7 bases fitting TRBD1. V was pared by 8 bases and J by 6 bases, with 1 base of the junction left unmatched. Germline values: CDR1 SQVTM, CDR2 ANQGSEA. The CDR3 contains 10 residues. CDR3 protein: CSSGGNEQFF. CDR3 DNA: TGCAGCTCAGGGGGCAATGAGCAGTTCTTC.

The chain uses TRBV19 and TRBJ1-1; D is perhaps TRBD1 (6 bases). The CDR3 is made up of 16 amino acids. Trimming cost V 0 bases and J 0 bases, with 11 bases left between them. Germline CDR1 LNHDA, CDR2 SQIVND (reference sequence). CDR3 in amino acids: CASSIDPRGMNTEAFF. In DNA, the CDR3 is TGTGCCAGTAGTATAGACCCCAGGGGAATGAACACTGAAGCTTTCTTT.

This clonotype showed up just a few times. The chain has TRBV6-2 or TRBV6-3 and TRBJ2-5, with D unclear. The CDR3 covers 14 residues. CDR1 is MNHEY and CDR2 is SVGEGT in the germline V gene. The V gene lost 0 bases and the J gene lost 5 bases, with 10 bases spanning the gap. CDR3 nucleotides: TGTGCCAGCAGTTACTCGATCGGACGGGAGACCCAGTACTTC. It codes for CASSYSIGRETQYF.

With respect to this clonotype: A much larger clone is a single base away; this may be a read error. CDR3 region: CASSVVLGEELFF. The CDR3 bases are TGTGCCAGCAGCGTAGTCCTAGGCGAGGAGCTGTTTTTT. The J gene is TRBJ2-2, the V gene TRBV9; the D is unclear. This CDR3 has 13 residues. The V and J ends lost 0 bases and 10 bases respectively, with 10 bases between them. The germline gives CDR1 SGDLS, CDR2 YYNGEE.

By sample fraction, this clonotype is medium-sized (0.01 to 0.1%). The rearrangement uses TRBV20-1 and TRBJ2-7; D not resolved. The CDR3 contains 12 residues. The V end was cut by 6 bases, the J end by 3 bases, with 12 bases between. CDR1 DFQATT and CDR2 SNEGSKA come from the germline V gene (reference sequence). The CDR3: CSAYGTYYEQYF. CDR3 nucleotides: TGCAGTGCCTATGGCACTTACTACGAGCAGTACTTC.

The chain has TRBV6-6 and TRBJ2-1; TRBD1 might be the D (6 bases). CDR3 length equals 14 residues. Germline V CDR1 and CDR2: MNHNY, SVGAGI (reference sequence). The V end lost 10 bases, the J end lost 4 bases, and 17 bases lay between the germline ends. CDR3 region: CATRGAEIYNEQFF. The CDR3 DNA is TGTGCCACCAGGGGCGCCGAAATTTACAATGAGCAGTTCTTC.

This clonotype was observed many times. The rearrangement links TRBV20-1 to TRBJ2-1; the D gene could be TRBD1 or TRBD2 (5 bases each). V shed 3 bases and J shed 7 bases, with 19 bases lying between them. Germline CDR1 reads DFQATT; CDR2 reads SNEGSKA (reference sequence). The CDR3 contains 15 residues. For the CDR3, the DNA is TGCAGTGCTAGTAGGGGAGCGACTCTTCAGAATGAGCAGTTCTTC. Translated: CSASRGATLQNEQFF.

Comment on this clonotype: This clone may be a read error of a much larger clone one base away. The chain uses TRBV20-1 and TRBJ2-1; 8 bases fit TRBD2. The CDR3 loop spans 15 amino acids. Germline lookup yields CDR1 DFQATT and CDR2 SNEGSKA (reference sequence). The CDR3 loop is CSDTRRSGSRGVQFF. The CDR3, as DNA: TGCAGCGACACTCGAAGGAGCGGGAGTCGGGGTGTGCAGTTCTTC.

This clonotype was counted at least ten times. The chain is built from TRBV14 and TRBJ2-7, with 7 nucleotides matching TRBD1. Germline loops: CDR1 SGHDN, CDR2 FVKESK. CDR3 length equals 13 residues. After removal of 7 bases from V and 1 base from J, the junction contained 4 bases not matched to a gene. The CDR3, as DNA: TGTGCCAGCAAATTACAGGGGTCCTACGAGCAGTACTTC. Amino acids: CASKLQGSYEQYF.

The chain is built from TRBV20-1 and TRBJ2-1; D perhaps matches TRBD1 (5 bases). The CDR3 has 15 residues. Germline V lookup: CDR1 DFQATT, CDR2 SNEGSKA (reference sequence). V dropped 1 base and J dropped 1 base, with 11 bases sitting between them. The CDR3: CSARGGPGSYNEQFF. CDR3 nucleotides: TGCAGTGCTAGAGGGGGCCCCGGGTCCTACAATGAGCAGTTCTTC.

This clonotype showed up many times. The J gene is TRBJ2-3, the V gene TRBV7-9; weak D call: TRBD2 (5 bases). The V gene lost 1 base and the J gene lost 4 bases, with 12 bases spanning the gap. Per the germline V gene, CDR1 is SEHNR and CDR2 is FQNEAQ (reference sequence). CDR3 length equals 15 residues. CDR3: CASSLEWRRSDTQYF. As DNA, the CDR3 is TGTGCCAGCAGCTTAGAGTGGAGGCGATCAGATACGCAGTATTTT.

As to this clonotype: It may be a read error: a sequence one base away is much more abundant. The CDR3 spells CASITPGQPQHF. The CDR3 DNA reads as TGTGCCAGCATCACGCCTGGTCAGCCCCAGCATTTT. The J gene is TRBJ1-5, the V gene TRBV28, with D hard to call. The length of the CDR3 is 12 residues. Per the germline V gene, CDR1 is MDHEN and CDR2 is SYDVKM. The V end lost 7 bases, the J end lost 6 bases, and 10 bases lay between the germline ends.